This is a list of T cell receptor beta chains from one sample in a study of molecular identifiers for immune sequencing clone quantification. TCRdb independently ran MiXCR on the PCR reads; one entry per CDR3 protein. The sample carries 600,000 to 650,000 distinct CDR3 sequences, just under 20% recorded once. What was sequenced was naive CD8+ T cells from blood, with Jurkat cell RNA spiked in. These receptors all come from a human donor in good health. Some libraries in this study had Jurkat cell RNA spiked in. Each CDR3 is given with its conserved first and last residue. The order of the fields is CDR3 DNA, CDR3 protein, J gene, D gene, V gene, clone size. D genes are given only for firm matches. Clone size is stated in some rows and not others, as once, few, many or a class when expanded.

CDR3 DNA: TGTGCCAGCAGTTTAGGGCCTCAGGCCTCCTACGAGCAGTACTTC
CDR3 protein: CASSLGPQASYEQYF
J gene: TRBJ2-7
D gene: NA
V gene: TRBV28
clone size: many

CDR3 DNA: TGTGCCAGCAGCCTAACCCAGGGGCCCACCGGCCACAGTGAGCAGTTCTTC
CDR3 protein: CASSLTQGPTGHSEQFF
J gene: TRBJ2-1
D gene: NA
V gene: TRBV7-9
clone size: NA

CDR3 DNA: TGCGCCAGCAGCCAGCAACAATACAGGGTTACGGCGGGGGATTCACCCCTCCACTTT
CDR3 protein: CASSQQQYRVTAGDSPLHF
J gene: TRBJ1-6
D gene: NA
V gene: TRBV4-3
clone size: NA

CDR3 DNA: TGTGCCTGGAGCGGTGGGGGGGCTTGGGAGACCCAGTACTTC
CDR3 protein: CAWSGGGAWETQYF
J gene: TRBJ2-5
D gene: NA
V gene: TRBV30
clone size: NA

CDR3 DNA: TGTGCCAGCAGTTACACCCGCGGGCAAGAGACCCAGTACTTC
CDR3 protein: CASSYTRGQETQYF
J gene: TRBJ2-5
D gene: NA
V gene: TRBV6-5
clone size: many

CDR3 DNA: TGCGCCAGCAGCCAAGATCGGGGGACAATCGAGCAGTACTTC
CDR3 protein: CASSQDRGTIEQYF
J gene: TRBJ2-7
D gene: NA
V gene: TRBV4-3
clone size: many

CDR3 DNA: TGTGCCAGCAGAGGCGGAGGAGGAACAGATACGCAGTATTTT
CDR3 protein: CASRGGGGTDTQYF
J gene: TRBJ2-3
D gene: NA
V gene: TRBV27
clone size: many

CDR3 DNA: TGTGCCAGTAGTCCATTGGGAGATAGCAATCAGCCCCAGCATTTT
CDR3 protein: CASSPLGDSNQPQHF
J gene: TRBJ1-5
D gene: NA
V gene: TRBV19
clone size: many

CDR3 DNA: TGTGCCAGCAGCTTCGCGTCGGGAGGCGAGAACACTGAAGCTTTCTTT
CDR3 protein: CASSFASGGENTEAFF
J gene: TRBJ1-1
D gene: NA
V gene: TRBV7-9
clone size: many

CDR3 DNA: TGCGCCAGCAGCCACTACACGGGGGGCTACGAGCAGTACTTC
CDR3 protein: CASSHYTGGYEQYF
J gene: TRBJ2-7
D gene: TRBD2
V gene: TRBV4-3
clone size: NA

CDR3 DNA: TGTGCCAGCGGCGAACTAGCGGACCCCCAAGAGACCCAGTACTTC
CDR3 protein: CASGELADPQETQYF
J gene: TRBJ2-5
D gene: TRBD2
V gene: TRBV6-2/TRBV6-3
clone size: few

CDR3 DNA: TGTGCCAGCAGCTTTCTAGCGGGAGCCACCTACGAGCAGTACTTC
CDR3 protein: CASSFLAGATYEQYF
J gene: TRBJ2-7
D gene: TRBD2
V gene: TRBV5-6
clone size: few

CDR3 DNA: TGTGCCAGTAGTCCCGGGACAGCCTATGACTACACCTTC
CDR3 protein: CASSPGTAYDYTF
J gene: TRBJ1-2
D gene: TRBD1
V gene: TRBV19
clone size: NA

CDR3 DNA: TGTGCCTGGAGTTTAGGCTCTGGGGCCAACGTCCTGACTTTC
CDR3 protein: CAWSLGSGANVLTF
J gene: TRBJ2-6
D gene: NA
V gene: TRBV30
clone size: many

CDR3 DNA: TGTGCCAGCAGCGTAGTGGGGGGGGCCTGGGGCACAGATACGCAGTATTTT
CDR3 protein: CASSVVGGAWGTDTQYF
J gene: TRBJ2-3
D gene: NA
V gene: TRBV9
clone size: few

CDR3 DNA: TGCAGTGCTAGAGAGGGGACTAGCACGTACCCCTACGAGCAGTACTTC
CDR3 protein: CSAREGTSTYPYEQYF
J gene: TRBJ2-7
D gene: TRBD2
V gene: TRBV20-1
clone size: many

CDR3 DNA: TGTGCCAGTAGTATGGATTGGGACGCCAAATATCAGCCCCAGCATTTT
CDR3 protein: CASSMDWDAKYQPQHF
J gene: TRBJ1-5
D gene: NA
V gene: TRBV19
clone size: NA

CDR3 DNA: TGTGCCAGCAGCTTATTCAACGGGGAGCTGTTTTTT
CDR3 protein: CASSLFNGELFF
J gene: TRBJ2-2
D gene: NA
V gene: TRBV7-6
clone size: few

CDR3 DNA: TGTGCCAGCAGCTTAGTGGGACAGGGTGGCGATACGCAGTATTTT
CDR3 protein: CASSLVGQGGDTQYF
J gene: TRBJ2-3
D gene: TRBD1
V gene: TRBV13
clone size: many

CDR3 DNA: TGCGCCAGCAGCCAAGAGAGGTTAAACACTGAAGCTTTCTTT
CDR3 protein: CASSQERLNTEAFF
J gene: TRBJ1-1
D gene: NA
V gene: TRBV4-1
clone size: many